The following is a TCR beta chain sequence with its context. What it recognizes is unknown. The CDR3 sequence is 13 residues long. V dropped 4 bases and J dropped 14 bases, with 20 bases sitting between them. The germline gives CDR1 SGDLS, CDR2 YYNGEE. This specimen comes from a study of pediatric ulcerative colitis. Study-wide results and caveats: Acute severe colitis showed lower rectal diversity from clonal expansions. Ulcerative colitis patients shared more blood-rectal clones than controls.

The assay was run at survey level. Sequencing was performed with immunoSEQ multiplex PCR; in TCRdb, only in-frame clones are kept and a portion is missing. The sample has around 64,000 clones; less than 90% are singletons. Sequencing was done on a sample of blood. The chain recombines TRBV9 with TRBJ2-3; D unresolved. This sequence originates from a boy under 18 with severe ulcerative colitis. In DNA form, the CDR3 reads TGTGCCAGCAGCCCACGCGGCGTCCCCCCAGCGTATTTT. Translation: CASSPRGVPPAYF.